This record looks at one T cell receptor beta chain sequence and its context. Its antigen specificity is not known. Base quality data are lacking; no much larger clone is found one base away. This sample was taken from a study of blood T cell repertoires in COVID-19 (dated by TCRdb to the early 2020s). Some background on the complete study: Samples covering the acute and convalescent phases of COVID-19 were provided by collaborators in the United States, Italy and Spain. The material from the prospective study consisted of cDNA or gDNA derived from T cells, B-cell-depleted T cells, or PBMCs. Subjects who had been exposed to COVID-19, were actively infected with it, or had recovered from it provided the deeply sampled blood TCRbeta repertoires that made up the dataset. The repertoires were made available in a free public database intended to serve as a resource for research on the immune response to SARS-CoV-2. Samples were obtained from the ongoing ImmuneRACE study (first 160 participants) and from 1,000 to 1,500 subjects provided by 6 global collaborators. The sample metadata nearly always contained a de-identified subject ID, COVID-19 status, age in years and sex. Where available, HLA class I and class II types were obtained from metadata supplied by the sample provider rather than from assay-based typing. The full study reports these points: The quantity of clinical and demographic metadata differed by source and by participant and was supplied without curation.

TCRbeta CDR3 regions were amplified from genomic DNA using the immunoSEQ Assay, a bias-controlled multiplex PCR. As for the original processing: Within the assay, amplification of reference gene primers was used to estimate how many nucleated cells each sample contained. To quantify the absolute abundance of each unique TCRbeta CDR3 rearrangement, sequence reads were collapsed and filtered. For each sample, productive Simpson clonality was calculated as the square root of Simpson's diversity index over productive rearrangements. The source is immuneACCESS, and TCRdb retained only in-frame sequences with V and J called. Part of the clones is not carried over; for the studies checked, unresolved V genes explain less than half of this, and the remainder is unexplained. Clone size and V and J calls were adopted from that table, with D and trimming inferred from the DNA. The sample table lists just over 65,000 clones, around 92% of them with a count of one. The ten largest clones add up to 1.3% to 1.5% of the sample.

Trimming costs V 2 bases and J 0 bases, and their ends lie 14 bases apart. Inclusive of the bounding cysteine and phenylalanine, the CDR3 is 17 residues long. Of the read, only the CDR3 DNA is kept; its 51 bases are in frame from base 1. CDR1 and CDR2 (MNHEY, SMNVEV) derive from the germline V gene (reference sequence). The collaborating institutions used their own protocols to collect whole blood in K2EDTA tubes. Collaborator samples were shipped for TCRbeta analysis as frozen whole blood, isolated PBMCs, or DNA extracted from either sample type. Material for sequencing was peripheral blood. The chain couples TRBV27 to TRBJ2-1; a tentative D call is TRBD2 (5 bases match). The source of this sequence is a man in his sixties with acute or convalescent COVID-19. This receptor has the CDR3 CASSLAGRPNSYNEQFF. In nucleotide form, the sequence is TGTGCCAGCAGTTTAGCGGGCAGACCTAACTCCTACAATGAGCAGTTCTTC.